The 17 T cell receptor beta chains presented below share a single source sample, sequenced in a study of regulatory T cells in long-lasting Graves disease. Documented time point: newly diagnosed GD, antithyroid drugs for less than 3 months. From PBMCs, RNA was extracted and then used to make the TCR library. Relying on iRepertoire HTBI primers and Arm-PCR of CDR3 regions, the team built TCR beta libraries. MiXCR, run by TCRdb on the multiplex PCR reads, gives a single entry per CDR3 protein. The sample has just over 600,000 distinct CDR3 sequences, 16% seen once. This sample also appeared in a second study, on T cells in Graves' hyperthyroidism and ophthalmopathy.

Source: peripheral blood mononuclear cells (PBMCs), taken at new diagnosis, from a patient treated with antithyroid drugs. The receptors originated from a woman aged 25 to 45 with Graves disease.

This clonotype was recorded many times. DNA of the CDR3: TGCAGTGCTAGAGCGACAGGGTGGGCGGATAATTCACCCCTCCACTTT. Residues: CSARATGWADNSPLHF. The chain is built from TRBV20-1 and TRBJ1-6, with TRBD1 identical over 7 bases. The CDR3 covers 16 residues. V was clipped by 1 base and J by 5 bases; unmatched bases: 8. Germline CDR1 reads DFQATT; CDR2 reads SNEGSKA (reference sequence).

In its sample, this clonotype was seen many times. The rearrangement links TRBV11-2 to TRBJ2-7; tentative D call: TRBD2 (6 bases). CDR1 is SGHAT, CDR2 FQNNGV, per germline. CDR3 length: 15 amino acids. Trimming left V 0 bases short and J 1 base short, with 10 bases between. In nucleotides, the CDR3 is TGTGCCAGCAGCTTAGAGAGCGGGCGTTCCTACGAGCAGTACTTC. It yields the protein CASSLESGRSYEQYF.

This clonotype was picked up one time. This chain links TRBV12-3 or TRBV12-4 with TRBJ2-1; TRBD2 agrees at 12 bases. The CDR3 extends over 14 amino acids. V dropped 5 bases and J dropped 7; count of bases not matched to a gene: 3. CDR3 residues: CASSASGRANEQFF. The DNA of the CDR3 is TGTGCCAGCAGTGCTAGCGGGAGGGCGAATGAGCAGTTCTTC.

This clonotype came up a few times. A read error may produce the germline difference seen at one junction end. The chain joins TRBV9 to TRBJ1-1; 8 nucleotides line up with TRBD1. CDR1 SGDLS and CDR2 YYNGEE come from the germline V gene. The CDR3 extends over 16 amino acids. As DNA, the CDR3 is TGTGCCAGCAGCGTAGTCGACAGGGGTGAAAGCACTGAAGCTTCCTTT. It codes for CASSVVDRGESTEASF.

The V and J genes are TRBV28 and TRBJ1-5; D is unclear. Germline-derived CDR1 and CDR2 are MDHEN and SYDVKM. V gave up 4 bases and J gave up 3 bases, with 13 bases separating them. The CDR3 contains 15 residues. CDR3 in amino acids: CASSSWTGNNQPQHF. CDR3 DNA: TGTGCCAGCAGTTCATGGACGGGGAACAATCAGCCCCAGCATTTT.

This clonotype was counted at least ten times. The CDR3 DNA is TGCAGTGCCATCGGGGACTCCCACGGGGCAGATACGCAGTATTTT. Its translation is CSAIGDSHGADTQYF. The chain uses TRBV20-1 and TRBJ2-3; tentative D call: TRBD2 (6 bases). CDR1 and CDR2 (germline): DFQATT, SNEGSKA (reference sequence). This CDR3 comprises 15 residues. The ends were cut back, 6 bases at V and 4 bases at J, with 20 bases in the middle.

This clonotype was recorded at least ten times. This sequence joins TRBV6-1 and TRBJ2-7, with D possibly being TRBD2 (6 bases). Trimming took 7 bases from V and 3 from J, leaving 16 bases between them. This CDR3 has 14 residues. Germline CDR1 and CDR2: MNHNS and SASEGT. CDR3 DNA: TGTGCCAGCACCGAGCCGGGACTGGTCTACGAGCAGTACTTC. Translated: CASTEPGLVYEQYF.

This clonotype has ten or more counts. The chain couples TRBV2 to TRBJ1-2; D gene uncertain. The CDR3 is 13 amino acids. Germline lookup yields CDR1 SNHLY and CDR2 FYNNEI. V was shortened by 3 bases and J by 4 bases, with 9 bases between the two germline ends. CDR3 in DNA: TGTGCCAGCAGTGAGGTGCAGGCCTATGGCTACACCTTC. It translates to CASSEVQAYGYTF.

This clonotype was detected only a few times. This CDR3 is CASSLGHEVSGNTIYF. DNA for the CDR3: TGTGCCAGCAGCTTAGGTCACGAGGTCTCTGGAAACACCATATATTTT. This rearrangement joins TRBV11-2 to TRBJ1-3; D gene ambiguous. With 1 base removed from V and 0 bases from J, the gap between germline ends came to 10 bases. Germline V gene lookup returns CDR1 SGHAT and CDR2 FQNNGV. This CDR3 comprises 16 residues.

The chain links TRBV24-1 to TRBJ2-3; no clear D gene. Germline CDR1 is KGHDR and CDR2 is SFDVKD. There are 13 residues in the CDR3. The V gene lost 5 bases and the J gene lost 6 bases, with 11 bases spanning the gap. The CDR3 DNA reads as TGTGCCACCAGTGGGATCGGACGGGATACGCAGTATTTT. Protein product: CATSGIGRDTQYF.

This clonotype was counted ten times or more. The chain is built from TRBV28 and TRBJ1-6; 8 bases align to TRBD1. The CDR3 runs to 15 residues. Unmatched junction bases numbered 8, after V lost 6 bases and J lost 7 bases. Germline values: CDR1 MDHEN, CDR2 SYDVKM. The CDR3 nucleotides read TGTGCCAGCAGCTTACAGGGGGTCGGCAATTCACCCCTCCACTTT. Its protein is CASSLQGVGNSPLHF.

This clonotype was found many times. The chain links TRBV28 to TRBJ1-4; D gene ambiguous. CDR3 length: 14 amino acids. The germline V gene encodes CDR1 MDHEN and CDR2 SYDVKM. Trimming took off 5 bases at V and 0 bases at J, with 7 bases between the two ends. CDR3: CASSAPATNEKLFF. The DNA for the CDR3 is TGTGCCAGCAGTGCGCCAGCAACTAATGAAAAACTGTTTTTT.

Ten or more counts support this clonotype. This chain links TRBV7-2 with TRBJ2-1; D remains ambiguous. The CDR3 spans 15 residues. Germline lookup yields CDR1 SGHTA and CDR2 FQGNSA. V was shortened by 1 base and J by 2 bases, with 9 bases between the two germline ends. This CDR3 reads CASSLVPSAYNEQFF. CDR3 nucleotides: TGTGCCAGCAGCTTAGTTCCGTCCGCCTACAATGAGCAGTTCTTC.

This clonotype was observed a handful of times. The chain links TRBV27 to TRBJ2-1; 7 bases align to TRBD1. Germline loops: CDR1 MNHEY, CDR2 SMNVEV (reference sequence). This CDR3 has 15 residues. With 5 bases clipped from V and 8 bases from J, the junction kept 12 bases outside the gene matches. This CDR3 reads CASSLGTVIFDEQFF. Written as DNA, the CDR3 is TGTGCCAGCAGTCTGGGGACAGTAATCTTTGATGAGCAGTTCTTC.

This clonotype was picked up many times. This chain connects TRBV6-1 to TRBJ1-1, with 10 positions matching TRBD1. Germline V CDR1 and CDR2: MNHNS, SASEGT. After removal of 6 bases from V and 5 bases from J, the junction contained 6 bases not matched to a gene. The CDR3 runs to 14 residues. The CDR3 here is CASRSDRGRTEAFF. The CDR3 nucleotides read TGTGCCAGCAGATCTGACAGGGGGCGGACTGAAGCTTTCTTT.

In this sample, this clonotype turned up once. The V call is TRBV7-9, the J call TRBJ1-5; 10 nucleotides line up with TRBD1. This CDR3 is 17 amino acids long. The J segment lost 2 bases and the V segment lost 5 bases, leaving 9 bases of the junction unmatched. Germline CDR1 is SEHNR and CDR2 is FQNEAQ (reference sequence). CDR3 DNA sequence: TGTGCCAGCAGCCCCCCAGCAGGGACAGGGGGCAATCAGCCCCAGCATTTT. Its protein product is CASSPPAGTGGNQPQHF.

The V call is TRBV6-5, the J call TRBJ1-2; 8 bases line up with TRBD1. The CDR3 is made up of 15 amino acids. V trimming: 2 bases; J trimming: 7 bases; junction bases outside the gene matches: 9. Per germline, CDR1 MNHEY and CDR2 SVGAGI. This CDR3 is CASSYPTGTGFGYTF. DNA of the CDR3: TGTGCCAGCAGTTACCCGACCGGGACAGGCTTTGGCTACACCTTC.